One and the same sample provided the 3 T cell receptor beta chains below, sequenced in a study of cytomegalovirus exposure and HLA in healthy donors. The PCR used 60 Vbeta and 13 Jbeta primers. The table came from immunoSEQ multiplex PCR; TCRdb's copy has only in-frame clones and leaves some out. The table has more than 150,000 clones, over 70% seen once. Material for sequencing was PBMCs. The receptors derive from a woman in her fifties or sixties in good health and CMV-seropositive.

The chain joins TRBV11-2 to TRBJ2-4; TRBD1 is a possible D gene (5 bases). V lost 1 base and J 3 bases, leaving 19 bases between the germline ends. Germline-derived CDR1 and CDR2 are SGHAT and FQNNGV. The CDR3 runs to 18 residues. CDR3 DNA: TGTGCCAGCAGCTTAGGGGGCGGACGACGGGTAGGCAAAAACATTCAGTACTTC. Protein product: CASSLGGGRRVGKNIQYF.

This clone was seen only once. This chain uses TRBV19 with TRBJ2-3, with TRBD2 identical over 15 bases. V lost 4 bases, J lost 7 bases, and 21 bases stayed unmatched. Germline-derived CDR1 and CDR2 are LNHDA and SQIVND (reference sequence). CDR3 size: 21 residues. The CDR3 DNA is TGTGCCAGTAGTACGGCGGGACTAGCGGGGGGTTCCGCCTCCTACGTTTATACGCAGTATTTT. Protein product: CASSTAGLAGGSASYVYTQYF.

The rearrangement links TRBV28 to TRBJ1-1; 8 nucleotides line up with TRBD1. CDR3 length equals 15 residues. CDR1 and CDR2 from the germline V gene are MDHEN and SYDVKM. The V gene end was trimmed by 5 bases and the J gene end by 7 bases; junction bases not matched to a gene: 12. The DNA of the CDR3 is TGTGCCAGCAGTAGCCCGACAGGGGCAGCTTTTGAAGCTTTCTTT. Translating it yields CASSSPTGAAFEAFF.